The TCR beta chain under discussion was sequenced for a study of T cell repertoires in cytomegalovirus infection. About this clonotype: The antigen remains unidentified.

V gave up 5 bases and J gave up 6 bases; unmatched junction bases: 6. The V gene's germline CDR1 is SQVTM and CDR2 ANQGSEA. The CDR3 length is 12 residues. Study-wide points: Based on cumulative public TCR beta family frequency, carriers of CMV plus the relevant HLA were identified. CMV-specific TCR beta clonotypes restricted by HLA-C dominated the ex vivo response.

In TCRdb, the reads were re-called with MiXCR into one record per CDR3 protein. The sample holds 340,000 or so distinct CDR3 sequences, just under 25% seen once. This clonotype originated in a human donor in good health (CMV status not recorded). Some clones in this sample may be carry-over from other donors' samples. Sequencing used cultured PBMCs, obtained from culture after CMV antigen stimulation. This rearrangement joins TRBV29-1 to TRBJ2-5; 7 nucleotides line up with TRBD2. The CDR3 nucleotides are TGCAGCGTTAACGGGCGGGAGAAGACCCAGTACTTC. Translated: CSVNGREKTQYF.